This TCR beta chain came from a study of shared clonotypes between healthy human individuals. Study results and limitations: Non-shared clonotypes displayed generation probabilities falling below those of clonotypes present in all four donors. Even with large depth, rarefaction showed that sorted-subset sequencing was incomplete.

The V end lost 7 bases, the J end lost 2 bases, and 14 bases lay between the germline ends. This CDR3 spans 15 amino acids. Germline V gene sequence: CDR1 MDHEN, CDR2 SYDVKM. Repertoires were generated with immunoSEQ multiplex PCR, while TCRdb's copy carries only in-frame clones and drops some. The repertoire includes around 2.1 million clones, about 93% of them detected once, and more than 1.5% sits in the top ten. Naive CD8 isolation took CD45RO-negative cells positively selected for CCR7 and excluded terminally differentiated effector memory CD45RA+ cells. This clone was observed once. The antigen is not known.

The chain carries TRBV28 and TRBJ2-2; perhaps D is TRBD1 or TRBD2 (5 bases each). Sequencing used naive CD8+ T cells from PBMCs. The TCR comes from a man aged 18 to 35 in good health. Some clones in this sample may be carry-over from other donors' samples. The chain's CDR3 is CASTSWGTNTGELFF. The CDR3 DNA is TGTGCCAGCACCTCATGGGGGACCAACACCGGGGAGCTGTTTTTT. The full variable domain, completed using reference TRBV28 and TRBJ2-2, is DVKVTQSSRYLVKRTGEKVFLECVQDMDHENMFWYRQDPGLGLRLIYFSYDVKMKEKGDIPEGYSVSREKKERFSLILESASTNQTSMYLCASTSWGTNTGELFFGEGSRLTVL.